This TCR beta chain was identified during a study of shared clonotypes between healthy human individuals. Comment on this clone: Its antigen is currently unknown. The same CDR3 is also encoded by other DNA sequences in this sample.

Naive CD8 populations comprised CD45RO-negative cells positively selected for CCR7, excluding terminally differentiated effector memory CD45RA+ cells. Points from the study as a whole: The diversity represented, both genetic and in exposure history, was limited by few donors.

V dropped 2 bases and J dropped 4 bases, with 6 bases sitting between them. CDR1 is MNHNS and CDR2 is SASEGT in the germline V gene. There are 12 residues in the CDR3. The deep-level immunoSEQ assay was used. Data came from immunoSEQ multiplex PCR; TCRdb stores just in-frame clones and leaves some out. The repertoire holds hundreds of thousands of clones, over 90% seen once, with approximately 25% in the top ten. The rearrangement joins TRBV6-1 to TRBJ2-7, with D tentatively TRBD2 (6 bases). The receptor was derived from a young man in good health. Material: naive CD8+ T cells sorted from blood. CDR3: CASSERGYEQYF. The CDR3 DNA reads TGTGCCAGCAGTGAACGGGGGTACGAGCAGTACTTC.